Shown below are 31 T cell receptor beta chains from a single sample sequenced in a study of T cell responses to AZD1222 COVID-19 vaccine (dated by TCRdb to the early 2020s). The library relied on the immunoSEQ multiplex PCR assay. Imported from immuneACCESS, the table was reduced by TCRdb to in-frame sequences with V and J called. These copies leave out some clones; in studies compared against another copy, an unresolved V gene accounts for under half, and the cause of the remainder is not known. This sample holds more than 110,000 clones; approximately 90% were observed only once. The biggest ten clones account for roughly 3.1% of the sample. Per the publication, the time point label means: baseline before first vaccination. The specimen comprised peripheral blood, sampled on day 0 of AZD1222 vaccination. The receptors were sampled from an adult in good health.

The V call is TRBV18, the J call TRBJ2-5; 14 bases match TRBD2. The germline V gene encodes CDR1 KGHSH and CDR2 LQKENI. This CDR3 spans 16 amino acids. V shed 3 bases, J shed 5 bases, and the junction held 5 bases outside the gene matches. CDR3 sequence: CASSPGLAGVEETQYF. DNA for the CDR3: TGTGCCAGCTCACCGGGACTAGCGGGAGTAGAGGAGACCCAGTACTTC. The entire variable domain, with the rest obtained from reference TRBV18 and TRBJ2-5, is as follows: NAGVMQNPRHLVRRRGQEARLRCSPMKGHSHVYWYRQLPEEGLKFMVYLQKENIIDESGMPKERFSAEFPKEGPSILRIQQVVRGDSAAYFCASSPGLAGVEETQYFGPGTRLLVL.

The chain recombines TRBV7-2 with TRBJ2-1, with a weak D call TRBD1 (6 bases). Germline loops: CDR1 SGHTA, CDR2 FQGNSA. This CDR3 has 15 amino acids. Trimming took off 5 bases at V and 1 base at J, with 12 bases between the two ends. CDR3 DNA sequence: TGTGCCAGCAGCCCCCGGACAGCTTCCTACAATGAGCAGTTCTTC. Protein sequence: CASSPRTASYNEQFF.

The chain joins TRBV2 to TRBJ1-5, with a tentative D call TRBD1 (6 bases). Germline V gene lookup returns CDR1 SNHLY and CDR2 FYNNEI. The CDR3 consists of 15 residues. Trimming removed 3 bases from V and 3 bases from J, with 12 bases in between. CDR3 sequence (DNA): TGTGCCAGCAGTGATGACCGGGGACACAATCAGCCCCAGCATTTT. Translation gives CASSDDRGHNQPQHF. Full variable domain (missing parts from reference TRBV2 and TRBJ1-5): EPEVTQTPSHQVTQMGQEVILRCVPISNHLYFYWYRQILGQKVEFLVSFYNNEISEKSEIFDDQFSVERPDGSNFTLKIRSTKLEDSAMYFCASSDDRGHNQPQHFGDGTRLSIL.

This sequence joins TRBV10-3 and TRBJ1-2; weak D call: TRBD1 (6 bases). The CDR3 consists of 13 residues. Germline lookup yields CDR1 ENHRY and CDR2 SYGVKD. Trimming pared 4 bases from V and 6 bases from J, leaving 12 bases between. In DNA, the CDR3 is TGTGCCATCAGTGTACAGGCAGGGGATGGCTACACCTTC. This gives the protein CAISVQAGDGYTF.

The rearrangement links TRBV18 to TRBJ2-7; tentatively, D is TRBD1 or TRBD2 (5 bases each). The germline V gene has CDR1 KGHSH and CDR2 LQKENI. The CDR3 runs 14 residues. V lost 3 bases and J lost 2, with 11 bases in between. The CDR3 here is CASSPGASTYEQYF. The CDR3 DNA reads TGTGCCAGCTCACCCGGGGCGTCCACCTACGAGCAGTACTTC.

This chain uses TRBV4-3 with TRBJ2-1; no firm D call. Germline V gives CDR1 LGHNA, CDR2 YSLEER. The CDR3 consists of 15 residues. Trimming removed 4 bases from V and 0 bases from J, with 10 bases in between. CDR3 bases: TGCGCCAGCAGCCCCTTCTTTAGCTCCTACAATGAGCAGTTCTTC. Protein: CASSPFFSSYNEQFF.

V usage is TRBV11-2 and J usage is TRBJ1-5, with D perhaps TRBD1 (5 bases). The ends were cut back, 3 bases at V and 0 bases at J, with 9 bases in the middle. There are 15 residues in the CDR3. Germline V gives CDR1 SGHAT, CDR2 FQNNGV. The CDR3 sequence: CASSLGRYSNQPQHF. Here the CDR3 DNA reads TGTGCCAGCAGCTTGGGGCGTTATAGCAATCAGCCCCAGCATTTT.

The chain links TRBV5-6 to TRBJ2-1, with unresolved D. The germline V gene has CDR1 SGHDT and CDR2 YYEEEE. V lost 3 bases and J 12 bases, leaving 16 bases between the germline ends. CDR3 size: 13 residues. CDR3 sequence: CASSSMRLVGQFF. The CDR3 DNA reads TGTGCCAGCAGCTCCATGAGACTTGTGGGGCAGTTCTTC.

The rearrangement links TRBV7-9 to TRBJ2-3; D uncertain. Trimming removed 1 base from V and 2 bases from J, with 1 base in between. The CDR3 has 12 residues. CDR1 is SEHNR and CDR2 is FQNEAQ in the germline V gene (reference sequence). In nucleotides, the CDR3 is TGTGCCAGCAGCTTAGACACAGATACGCAGTATTTT. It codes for CASSLDTDTQYF. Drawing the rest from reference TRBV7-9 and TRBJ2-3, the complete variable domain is DTGVSQNPRHKITKRGQNVTFRCDPISEHNRLYWYRQTLGQGPEFLTYFQNEAQLEKSRLLSDRFSAERPKGSFSTLEIQRTEQGDSAMYLCASSLDTDTQYFGPGTRLTVL.

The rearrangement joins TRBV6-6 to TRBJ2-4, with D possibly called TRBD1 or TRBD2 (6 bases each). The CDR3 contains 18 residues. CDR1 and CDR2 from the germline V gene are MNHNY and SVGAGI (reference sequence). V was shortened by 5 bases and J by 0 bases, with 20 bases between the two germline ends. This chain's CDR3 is CASSPPLGGNRAKNIQYF. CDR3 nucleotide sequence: TGTGCCAGCAGTCCGCCGTTGGGGGGCAACAGAGCCAAAAACATTCAGTACTTC.

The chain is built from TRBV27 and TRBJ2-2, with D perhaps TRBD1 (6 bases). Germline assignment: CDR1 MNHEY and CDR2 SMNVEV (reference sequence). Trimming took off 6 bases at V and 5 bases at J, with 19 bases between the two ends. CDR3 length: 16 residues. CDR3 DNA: TGTGCCAGCAGCCCAGGGGTTGGGATATCAACCGGGGAGCTGTTTTTT. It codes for CASSPGVGISTGELFF.

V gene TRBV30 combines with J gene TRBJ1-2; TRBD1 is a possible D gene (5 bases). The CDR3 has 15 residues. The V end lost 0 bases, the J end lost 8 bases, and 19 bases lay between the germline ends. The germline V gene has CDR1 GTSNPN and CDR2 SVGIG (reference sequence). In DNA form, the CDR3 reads TGTGCCTGGAGTGTTCGTGGCAGGGAAGAGTGGGGCTACACCTTC. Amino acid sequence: CAWSVRGREEWGYTF. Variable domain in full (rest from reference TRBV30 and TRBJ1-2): SQTIHQWPATLVQPVGSPLSLECTVEGTSNPNLYWYRQAAGRGLQLLFYSVGIGQISSEVPQNLSASRPQDRQFILSSKKLLLSDSGFYLCAWSVRGREEWGYTFGSGTRLTVV.

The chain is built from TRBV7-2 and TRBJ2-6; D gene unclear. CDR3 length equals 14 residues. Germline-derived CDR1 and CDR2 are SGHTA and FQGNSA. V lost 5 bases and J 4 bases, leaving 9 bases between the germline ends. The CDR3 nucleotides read TGTGCCAGCAGCCCCTCCCCCGGGGCCAACGTCCTGACTTTC. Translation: CASSPSPGANVLTF.

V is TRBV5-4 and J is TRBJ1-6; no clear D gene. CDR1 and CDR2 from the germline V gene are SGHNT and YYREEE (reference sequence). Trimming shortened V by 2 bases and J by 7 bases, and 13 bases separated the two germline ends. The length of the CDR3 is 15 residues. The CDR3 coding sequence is TGTGCCAGCAGCTTAGATAGTCCGGGGAATTCACCCCTCCACTTT. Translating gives CASSLDSPGNSPLHF. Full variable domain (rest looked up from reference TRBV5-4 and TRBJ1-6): ETGVTQSPTHLIKTRGQQVTLRCSSQSGHNTVSWYQQALGQGPQFIFQYYREEENGRGNFPPRFSGLQFPNYSSELNVNALELDDSALYLCASSLDSPGNSPLHFGNGTRLTVT.

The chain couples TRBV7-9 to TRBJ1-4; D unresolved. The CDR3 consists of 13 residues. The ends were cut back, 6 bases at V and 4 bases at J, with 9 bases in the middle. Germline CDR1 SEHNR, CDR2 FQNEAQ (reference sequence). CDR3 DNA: TGTGCCAGCAGATTCAGCCTTAATGAAAAACTGTTTTTT. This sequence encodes CASRFSLNEKLFF.

Written as DNA, the CDR3 is TGTGCCAGCTCACCGCCTCCAGGCTCCTACGAGCAGTACTTC. Its translation: CASSPPPGSYEQYF. The chain combines TRBV18 with TRBJ2-7; no clear D. The CDR3 length is 14 residues. V dropped 3 bases and J dropped 0 bases, with 9 bases sitting between them. Germline V lookup: CDR1 KGHSH, CDR2 LQKENI. Variable domain in full (rest from reference TRBV18 and TRBJ2-7): NAGVMQNPRHLVRRRGQEARLRCSPMKGHSHVYWYRQLPEEGLKFMVYLQKENIIDESGMPKERFSAEFPKEGPSILRIQQVVRGDSAAYFCASSPPPGSYEQYFGPGTRLTVT.

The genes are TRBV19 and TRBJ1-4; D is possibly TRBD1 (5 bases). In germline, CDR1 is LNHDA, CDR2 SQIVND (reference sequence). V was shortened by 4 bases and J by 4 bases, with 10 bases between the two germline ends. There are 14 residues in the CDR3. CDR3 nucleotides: TGTGCCAGTAGTAGACAGTTTATTAATGAAAAACTGTTTTTT. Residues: CASSRQFINEKLFF.

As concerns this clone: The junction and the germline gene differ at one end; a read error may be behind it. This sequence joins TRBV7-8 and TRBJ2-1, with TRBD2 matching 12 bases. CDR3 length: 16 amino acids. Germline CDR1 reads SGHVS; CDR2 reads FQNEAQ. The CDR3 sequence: CASSYSSGRAYNEQFF. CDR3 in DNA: TGTGCCAGCAGTTACTCTAGCGGGAGGGCCTATAATGAGCAGTTCTTC.

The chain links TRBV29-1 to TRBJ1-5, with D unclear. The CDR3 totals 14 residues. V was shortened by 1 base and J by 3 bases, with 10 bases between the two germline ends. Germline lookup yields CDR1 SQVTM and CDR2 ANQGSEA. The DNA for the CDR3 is TGCAGCGTTGAAGTAGCAGGCCTCAATCAGCCCCAGCATTTT. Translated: CSVEVAGLNQPQHF.

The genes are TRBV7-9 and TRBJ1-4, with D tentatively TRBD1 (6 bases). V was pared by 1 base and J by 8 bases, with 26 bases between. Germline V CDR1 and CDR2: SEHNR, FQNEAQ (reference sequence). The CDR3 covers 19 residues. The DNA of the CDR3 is TGTGCCAGCAGCTTAGTCATCCTAAAAGTCGTGGACAGCCCCGAAAAACTGTTTTTT. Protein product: CASSLVILKVVDSPEKLFF.

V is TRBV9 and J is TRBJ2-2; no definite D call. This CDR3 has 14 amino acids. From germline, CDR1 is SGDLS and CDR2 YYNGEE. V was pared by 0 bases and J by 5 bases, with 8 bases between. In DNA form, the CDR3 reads TGTGCCAGCAGCGTAGGAAAGTGGACCGGGGAGCTGTTTTTT. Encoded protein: CASSVGKWTGELFF.

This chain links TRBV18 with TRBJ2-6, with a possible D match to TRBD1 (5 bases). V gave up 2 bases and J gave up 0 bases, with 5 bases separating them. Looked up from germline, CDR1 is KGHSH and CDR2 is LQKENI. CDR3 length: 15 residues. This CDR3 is CASSPDSSGANVLTF. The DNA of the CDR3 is TGTGCCAGCTCACCAGACAGCTCTGGGGCCAACGTCCTGACTTTC.

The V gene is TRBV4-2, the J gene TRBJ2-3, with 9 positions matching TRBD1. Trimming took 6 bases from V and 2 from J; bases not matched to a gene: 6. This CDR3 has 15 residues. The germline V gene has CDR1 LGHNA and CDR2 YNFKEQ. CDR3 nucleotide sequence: TGTGCCAGCAGGACAGGGGGAGGGGACACAGATACGCAGTATTTT. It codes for CASRTGGGDTDTQYF.

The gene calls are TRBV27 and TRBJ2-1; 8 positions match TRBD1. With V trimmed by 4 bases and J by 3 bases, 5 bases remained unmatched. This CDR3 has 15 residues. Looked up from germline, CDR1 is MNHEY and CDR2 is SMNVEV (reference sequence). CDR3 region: CASSSLDRVYNEQFF. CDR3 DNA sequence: TGTGCCAGCAGTTCCCTGGACAGGGTCTACAATGAGCAGTTCTTC.

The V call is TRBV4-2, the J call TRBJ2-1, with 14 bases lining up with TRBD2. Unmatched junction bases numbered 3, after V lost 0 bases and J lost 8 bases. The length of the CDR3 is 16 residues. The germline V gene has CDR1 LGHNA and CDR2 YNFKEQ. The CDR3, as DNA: TGTGCCAGCAGCCAAGATGGGACTAGCGGGAGCGATGAGCAGTTCTTC. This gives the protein CASSQDGTSGSDEQFF.

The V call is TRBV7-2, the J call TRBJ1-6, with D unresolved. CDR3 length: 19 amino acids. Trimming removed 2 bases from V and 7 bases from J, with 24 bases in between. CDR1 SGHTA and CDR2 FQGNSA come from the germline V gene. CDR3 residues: CASSLLVSSGGRRNSPLHF. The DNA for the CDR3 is TGTGCCAGCAGCTTACTCGTCTCTAGTGGAGGCAGGCGGAATTCACCCCTCCACTTT.

The CDR3 is CAWSELGGGGGRGTGELFF. Written as DNA, the CDR3 is TGTGCCTGGAGTGAATTAGGAGGAGGGGGCGGCCGAGGGACCGGGGAGCTGTTTTTT. The gene calls are TRBV30 and TRBJ2-2, with D perhaps TRBD1 (7 bases). The CDR3 runs 19 residues. V was trimmed by 1 base and J by 5 bases, leaving 26 bases between them. Germline V gene sequence: CDR1 GTSNPN, CDR2 SVGIG (reference sequence).

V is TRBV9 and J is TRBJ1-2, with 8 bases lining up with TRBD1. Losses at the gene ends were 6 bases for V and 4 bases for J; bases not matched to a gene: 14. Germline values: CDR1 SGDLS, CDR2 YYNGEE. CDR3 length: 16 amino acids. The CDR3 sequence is CASTRPGRGQGYGYTF. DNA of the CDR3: TGTGCCAGCACCCGCCCGGGCAGGGGGCAGGGCTATGGCTACACCTTC. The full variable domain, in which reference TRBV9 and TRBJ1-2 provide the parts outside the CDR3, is DSGVTQTPKHLITATGQRVTLRCSPRSGDLSVYWYQQSLDQGLQFLIQYYNGEERAKGNILERFSAQQFPDLHSELNLSSLELGDSALYFCASTRPGRGQGYGYTFGSGTRLTVV.

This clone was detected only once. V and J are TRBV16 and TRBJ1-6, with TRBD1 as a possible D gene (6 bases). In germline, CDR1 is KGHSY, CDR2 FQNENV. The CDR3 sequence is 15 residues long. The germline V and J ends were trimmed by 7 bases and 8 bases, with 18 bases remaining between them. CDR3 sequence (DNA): TGTGCCAGCAACCCACAGGGCGGCGCGGATTCACCCCTCCACTTT. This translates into CASNPQGGADSPLHF. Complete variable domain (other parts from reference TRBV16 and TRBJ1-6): GEEVAQTPKHLVRGEGQKAKLYCAPIKGHSYVFWYQQVLKNEFKFLISFQNENVFDETGMPKERFSAKCLPNSPCSLEIQATKLEDSAVYFCASNPQGGADSPLHFGNGTRLTVT.

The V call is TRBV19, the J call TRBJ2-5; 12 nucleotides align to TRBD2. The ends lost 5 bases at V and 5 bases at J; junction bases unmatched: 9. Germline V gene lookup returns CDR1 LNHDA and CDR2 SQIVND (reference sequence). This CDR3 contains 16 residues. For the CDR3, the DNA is TGTGCCAGTAGTCCCCGACTAGCGGGGGTTTCCGAGACCCAGTACTTC. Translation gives CASSPRLAGVSETQYF.

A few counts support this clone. CDR3 DNA sequence: TGCAGCGTTGTTGGACAGATCGAAGCTTTCTTT. Its protein product is CSVVGQIEAFF. The genes are TRBV29-1 and TRBJ1-1; weak D call: TRBD1 (6 bases). CDR3 length equals 11 residues. Germline CDR1 and CDR2: SQVTM and ANQGSEA. V dropped 4 bases and J dropped 8 bases, with 11 bases sitting between them.